The entry below gives a single TCR beta chain sequence along with its context. This clonotype was observed a handful of times. No antigen is known for it. Nothing much larger sits one base from this clone, and base qualities are not available. This sample was taken from a study of identical twins (TCRdb year 2016). About the investigation overall: The study deep-sequenced TCR alpha and beta repertoires from monozygotic twins, unrelated adults of various ages and cord blood to test whether fetal clonotypes persist. Replicate twin experiments were performed at different times using different library preparation protocols to rule out contamination. General findings and caveats noted by the study authors: Compared with coincidental sharing between unrelated individuals, an excess of low generation-probability sequences was observed among out-of-frame TCR alpha sequences shared between twins. Invariant T cells such as MAIT and iNKT could partly confound zero-insertion analyses, though diverse VJ usage argued against this for most clonotypes. In beta out-of-frame sequences, excess twin sharing was weaker, because having fewer shared sequences lowered the signal-to-noise ratio. Out-of-frame TCR alpha sharing in monozygotic twins was systematically underestimated by recombination models, whereas sharing between unrelated individuals was in agreement with the recombination models. Because the same donors could not be followed over many years, the conclusions relied on cross-sectional statistical analysis. Fewer insertions were carried by abundant cord blood beta clonotypes, a similar but weaker trend appeared in young adult naive repertoires, and no such trend appeared in memory repertoires.

Libraries were constructed by 5' RACE. The data were produced on an Illumina HiSeq 2000. A universal primer binding site was introduced by template switching, and a unique molecular identifier was present in the final cDNA, enabling accurate counting of TCR cDNA molecules. Specific primers in the conserved constant-segment region were used to synthesize first-strand cDNA for TCR alpha and beta chains. To control for contamination, every cDNA library was double barcoded, receiving both a SMART-Mk sample barcode and Illumina barcodes. TruSeq adapter sequences and Illumina sample barcodes were added in two successive PCR steps. The Illumina HiSeq platform was used with custom primers to sequence TCR alpha and beta cDNA libraries. For the original study's pipeline: Unique molecular identifiers were extracted from raw reads with MiGEC, and CDR3 positions were determined with MiXCR. For each individual, recombination models were inferred using an EM algorithm with the repgenHMM and IGoR tools. The tcR package in R was used for shared clonotype analysis, with sharing normalized by the product of cloneset sizes. To study raw recombination free of thymic and clonal selection effects, out-of-frame nonproductive sequences were analyzed. The public reads were quality trimmed at Q25 with fastp and then assembled into clones with MiXCR by TCRdb, keeping productive beta chains. Rows with one shared CDR3 protein collapse into an entry with the most common genes and DNA. What appears here as the V and J calls and clone size reflects TCRdb's work, not the paper's. Across this sample there are 250,000 to 350,000 distinct CDR3 sequences, with nearly 9.5% seen only once. Clones ranked in the top ten supply approximately 6.6% of the sample.

Trimming at the junction amounts to 5 bases on V and 0 bases on J, and the germline ends lie 7 bases apart. Looking up the germline V gene (reference sequence) yields CDR1 MNHEY and CDR2 SMNVEV. From its cysteine to its phenylalanine, the CDR3 spans 14 amino acids. CDR3 DNA is the only sequence kept; it has 42 bases, read in frame from the first base. All donors were healthy Caucasians. The twin cohort comprised three pairs of female monozygotic twins, all aged about 18 to 30 years. CD4+ and CD8+ T cell populations were isolated with positive isolation kits from Invitrogen. These data were likewise used in another study, on yellow fever vaccine responses in identical twins. The second study's paper adds: According to the authors, in identical twins the way T cells responded to vaccination appeared partly convergent and partly personalized. The study precisely tracked vaccine-responding T cell clones in identical twins.

The rearranged chain carries TRBV27 and TRBJ2-2; the D gene remains uncertain. This clonotype was sampled from a woman between 18 and 29 years old in good health. Sequenced sample: CD8+ T cells sorted from blood. The CDR3 reads as follows: CASSPGTNTGELFF. The sequenced DNA: TGTGCCAGCAGTCCAGGAACGAACACCGGGGAGCTGTTTTTT.